This T cell receptor beta chain was sequenced for a study of pediatric ulcerative colitis. The assay was immunoSEQ multiplex PCR, and TCRdb's table has in-frame clones only and misses some. The profile shows more than 50,000 clones, 77% of them singletons. Looked up from germline, CDR1 is LNHDA and CDR2 is SQIVND (reference sequence). The CDR3 runs 14 residues. Trimming at V came to 5 bases and at J to 5 bases, leaving 4 bases not matched to a gene. This TCR was recovered from a boy between 10 and 17 years old with moderate ulcerative colitis. V usage is TRBV19 and J usage is TRBJ1-1; 11 bases fit TRBD1. Input material: blood. The CDR3 sequence is CASSPGQGETEAFF. CDR3 bases: TGTGCCAGTAGTCCGGGACAGGGGGAGACTGAAGCTTTCTTT.